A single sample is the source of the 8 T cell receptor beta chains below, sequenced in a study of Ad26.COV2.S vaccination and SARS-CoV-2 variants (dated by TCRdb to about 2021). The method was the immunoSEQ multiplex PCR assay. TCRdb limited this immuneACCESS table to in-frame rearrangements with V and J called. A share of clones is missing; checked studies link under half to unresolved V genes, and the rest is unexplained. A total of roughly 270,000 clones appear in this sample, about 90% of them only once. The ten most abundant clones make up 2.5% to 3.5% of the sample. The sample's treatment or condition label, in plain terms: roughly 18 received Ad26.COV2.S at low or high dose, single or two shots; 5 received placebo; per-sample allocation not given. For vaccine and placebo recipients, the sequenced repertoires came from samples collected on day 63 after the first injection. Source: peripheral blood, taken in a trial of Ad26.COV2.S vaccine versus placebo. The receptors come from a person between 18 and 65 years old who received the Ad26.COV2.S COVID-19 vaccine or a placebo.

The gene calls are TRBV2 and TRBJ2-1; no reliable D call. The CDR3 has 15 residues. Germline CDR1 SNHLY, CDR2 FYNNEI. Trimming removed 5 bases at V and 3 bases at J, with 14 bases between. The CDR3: CASSSEVLIYNEQFF. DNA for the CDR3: TGTGCCAGCAGTTCTGAGGTCCTAATCTACAATGAGCAGTTCTTC.

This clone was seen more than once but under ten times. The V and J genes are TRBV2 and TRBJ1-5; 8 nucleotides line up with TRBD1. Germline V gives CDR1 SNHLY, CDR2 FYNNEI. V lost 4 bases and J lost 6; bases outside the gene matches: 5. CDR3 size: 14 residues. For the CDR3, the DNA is TGTGCCAGCAGTGTTCAGGGGGCGGGTCAGCCCCAGCATTTT. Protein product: CASSVQGAGQPQHF.

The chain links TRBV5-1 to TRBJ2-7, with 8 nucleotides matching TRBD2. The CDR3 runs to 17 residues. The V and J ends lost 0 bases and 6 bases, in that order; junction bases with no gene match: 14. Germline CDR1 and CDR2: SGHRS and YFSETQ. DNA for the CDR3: TGCGCCAGCAGCTTGGTTTTTCGGAGCGGGAGTGGTGGCGAGCAGTACTTC. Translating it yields CASSLVFRSGSGGEQYF. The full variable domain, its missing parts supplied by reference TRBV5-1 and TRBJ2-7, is KAGVTQTPRYLIKTRGQQVTLSCSPISGHRSVSWYQQTPGQGLQFLFEYFSETQRNKGNFPGRFSGRQFSNSRSEMNVSTLELGDSALYLCASSLVFRSGSGGEQYFGPGTRLTVT.

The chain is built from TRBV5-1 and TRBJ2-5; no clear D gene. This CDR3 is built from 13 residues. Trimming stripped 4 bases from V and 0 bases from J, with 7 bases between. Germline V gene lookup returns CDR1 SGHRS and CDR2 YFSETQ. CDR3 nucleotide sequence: TGCGCCAGCAGCGAACAGTACCAAGAGACCCAGTACTTC. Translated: CASSEQYQETQYF.

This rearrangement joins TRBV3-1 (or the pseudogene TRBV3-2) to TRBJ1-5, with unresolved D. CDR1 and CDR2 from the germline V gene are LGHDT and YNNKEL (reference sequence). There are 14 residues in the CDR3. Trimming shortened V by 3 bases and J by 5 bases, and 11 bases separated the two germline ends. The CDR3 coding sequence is TGTGCCAGCAGCCATGAGGGTCGAGATCAGCCCCAGCATTTT. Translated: CASSHEGRDQPQHF.

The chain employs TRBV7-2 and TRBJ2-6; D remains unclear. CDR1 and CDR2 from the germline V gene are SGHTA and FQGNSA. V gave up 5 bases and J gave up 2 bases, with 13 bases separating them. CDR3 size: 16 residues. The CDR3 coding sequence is TGTGCCAGCAGCCGGGTTTTTGGCACTGGGGCCAACGTCCTGACTTTC. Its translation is CASSRVFGTGANVLTF.

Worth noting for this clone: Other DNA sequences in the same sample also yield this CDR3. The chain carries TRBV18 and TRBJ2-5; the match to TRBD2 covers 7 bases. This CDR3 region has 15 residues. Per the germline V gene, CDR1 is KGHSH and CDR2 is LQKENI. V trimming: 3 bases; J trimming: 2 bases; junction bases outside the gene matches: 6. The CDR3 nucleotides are TGTGCCAGCTCACCTCGGCTAGCGGTTCAAGAGACCCAGTACTTC. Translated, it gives CASSPRLAVQETQYF.

CDR3 nucleotides: TGTGCCACCAGCAGAGCCGGGACCGGACCCGGGGAGCTGTTTTTT. The encoded protein is CATSRAGTGPGELFF. V and J are TRBV15 and TRBJ2-2; D is perhaps TRBD1 or TRBD2 (5 bases each). Trimming pared 1 base from V and 6 bases from J, leaving 12 bases between. There are 15 residues in the CDR3. Germline V CDR1 and CDR2: LNHNV, YYDKDF (reference sequence).